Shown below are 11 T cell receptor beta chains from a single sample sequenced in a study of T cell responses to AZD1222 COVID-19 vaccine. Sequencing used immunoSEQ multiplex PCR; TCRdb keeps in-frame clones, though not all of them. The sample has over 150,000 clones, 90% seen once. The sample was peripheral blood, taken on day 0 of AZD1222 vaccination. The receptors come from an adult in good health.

The chain's CDR3 is CAWRQEIGGDTQYF. DNA for the CDR3: TGTGCCTGGAGGCAGGAGATAGGGGGGGATACGCAGTATTTT. The chain has TRBV30 and TRBJ2-3; the D call may be TRBD1 or TRBD2 (6 bases each). This CDR3 is 14 amino acids long. V gave up 3 bases and J gave up 6 bases, with 16 bases separating them. Germline values: CDR1 GTSNPN, CDR2 SVGIG (reference sequence).

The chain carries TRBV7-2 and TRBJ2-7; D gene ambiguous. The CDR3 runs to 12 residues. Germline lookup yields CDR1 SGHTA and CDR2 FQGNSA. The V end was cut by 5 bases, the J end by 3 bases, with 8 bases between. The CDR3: CASSTTRYEQYF. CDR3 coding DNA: TGTGCCAGCAGCACGACACGCTACGAGCAGTACTTC. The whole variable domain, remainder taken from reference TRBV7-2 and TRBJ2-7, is GAGVSQSPSNKVTEKGKDVELRCDPISGHTALYWYRQSLGQGLEFLIYFQGNSAPDKSGLPSDRFSAERTGGSVSTLTIQRTQQEDSAVYLCASSTTRYEQYFGPGTRLTVT.

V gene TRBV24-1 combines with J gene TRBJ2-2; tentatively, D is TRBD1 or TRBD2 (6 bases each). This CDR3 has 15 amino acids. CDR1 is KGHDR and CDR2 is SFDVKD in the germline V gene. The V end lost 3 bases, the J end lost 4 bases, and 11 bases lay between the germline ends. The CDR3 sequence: CATSDPRGPTGELFF. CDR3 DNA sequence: TGTGCCACCAGTGATCCCCGGGGGCCCACCGGGGAGCTGTTTTTT.

The CDR3 bases are TGTGCCAGCAGTTTATTGTCCCGGACAGGGGAATTCTTC. Protein: CASSLLSRTGEFF. The chain uses TRBV12-3 or TRBV12-4 and TRBJ2-1; the match to TRBD1 covers 9 bases. The CDR3 contains 13 residues. J lost 16 bases, V lost 2 bases, and 9 bases had no gene match.

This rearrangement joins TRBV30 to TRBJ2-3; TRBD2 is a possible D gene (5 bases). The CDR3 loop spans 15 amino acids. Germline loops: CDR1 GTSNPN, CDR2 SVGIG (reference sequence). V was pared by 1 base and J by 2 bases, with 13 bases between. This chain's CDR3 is CAWSGGAANTDTQYF. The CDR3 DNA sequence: TGTGCCTGGAGTGGTGGAGCGGCGAACACAGATACGCAGTATTTT.

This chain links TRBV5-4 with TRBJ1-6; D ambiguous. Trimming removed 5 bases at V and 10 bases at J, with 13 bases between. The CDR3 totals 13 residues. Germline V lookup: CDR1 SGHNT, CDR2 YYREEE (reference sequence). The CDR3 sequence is CASRSGSGSPLHF. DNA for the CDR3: TGTGCCAGCAGATCGGGTTCGGGGTCACCCCTCCACTTT.

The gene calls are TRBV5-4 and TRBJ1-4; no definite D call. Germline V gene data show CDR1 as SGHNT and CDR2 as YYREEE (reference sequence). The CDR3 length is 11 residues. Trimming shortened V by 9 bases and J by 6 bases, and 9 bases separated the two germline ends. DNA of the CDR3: TGTGCCACCACCCGAGATGAAAAACTGTTTTTT. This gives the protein CATTRDEKLFF.

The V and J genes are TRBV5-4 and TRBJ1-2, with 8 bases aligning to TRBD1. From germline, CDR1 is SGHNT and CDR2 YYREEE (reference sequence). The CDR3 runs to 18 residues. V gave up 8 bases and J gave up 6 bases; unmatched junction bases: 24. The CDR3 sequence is CARGGPGGNRGSLDGYTF. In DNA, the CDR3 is TGTGCCAGAGGGGGACCCGGAGGAAACAGGGGGTCGTTGGATGGCTACACCTTC.

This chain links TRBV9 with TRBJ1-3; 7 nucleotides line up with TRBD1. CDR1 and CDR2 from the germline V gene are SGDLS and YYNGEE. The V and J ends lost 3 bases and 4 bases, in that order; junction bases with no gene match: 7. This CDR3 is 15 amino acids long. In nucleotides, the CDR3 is TGTGCCAGCAGCGCGATACAGGGGCTCGGAAACACCATATATTTT. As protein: CASSAIQGLGNTIYF. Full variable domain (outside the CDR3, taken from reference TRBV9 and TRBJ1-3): DSGVTQTPKHLITATGQRVTLRCSPRSGDLSVYWYQQSLDQGLQFLIQYYNGEERAKGNILERFSAQQFPDLHSELNLSSLELGDSALYFCASSAIQGLGNTIYFGEGSWLTVV.

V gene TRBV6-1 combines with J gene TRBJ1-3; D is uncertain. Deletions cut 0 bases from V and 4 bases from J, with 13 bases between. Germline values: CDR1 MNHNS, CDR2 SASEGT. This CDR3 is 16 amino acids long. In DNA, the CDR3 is TGTGCCAGCAGTGAAGCCGCCGGGTCTTTCGGAAACACCATATATTTT. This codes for CASSEAAGSFGNTIYF.

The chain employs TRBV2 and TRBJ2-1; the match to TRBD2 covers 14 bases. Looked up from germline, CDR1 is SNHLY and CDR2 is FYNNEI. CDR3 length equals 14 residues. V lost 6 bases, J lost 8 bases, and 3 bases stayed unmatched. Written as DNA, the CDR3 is TGTGCCAGCAGGGGACTAGCGGGGGTGGATGAGCAGTTCTTC. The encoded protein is CASRGLAGVDEQFF. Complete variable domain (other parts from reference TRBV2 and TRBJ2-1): EPEVTQTPSHQVTQMGQEVILRCVPISNHLYFYWYRQILGQKVEFLVSFYNNEISEKSEIFDDQFSVERPDGSNFTLKIRSTKLEDSAMYFCASRGLAGVDEQFFGPGTRLTVL.